Following are 28 T cell receptor beta chains from one sample sequenced in a study of blood T cell repertoires in COVID-19. Libraries were prepared by immunoSEQ multiplex PCR; TCRdb keeps only in-frame clonotypes and omits some of them. This sample has about 250,000 clones; around 88% occur once, and the top ten carry over 1.3%. The material sequenced was peripheral blood. These receptors were collected from a man of 80 years or more with acute or convalescent COVID-19.

The chain is built from TRBV19 and TRBJ1-2; D is unclear. Germline lookup yields CDR1 LNHDA and CDR2 SQIVND (reference sequence). The CDR3 totals 13 residues. Trimming took off 2 bases at V and 6 bases at J, with 10 bases between the two ends. The CDR3 reads CASSISRVDGYTF. In nucleotides, the CDR3 is TGTGCCAGTAGTATATCCCGGGTCGATGGCTACACCTTC.

This chain links TRBV7-2 with TRBJ1-1; 9 bases fit TRBD1. The CDR3 sequence is 15 residues long. Germline V gene data show CDR1 as SGHTA and CDR2 as FQGNSA. The V segment lost 5 bases and the J segment 8 bases; nucleotides outside the gene matches: 12. The CDR3 loop reads CASSPVPGQGSEAFF. CDR3 DNA: TGTGCCAGCAGCCCCGTCCCGGGACAGGGTTCGGAAGCTTTCTTT.

The V and J genes are TRBV6-2 or TRBV6-3 and TRBJ2-3, with 11 bases aligning to TRBD2. The germline V gene encodes CDR1 MNHEY and CDR2 SVGEGT. The CDR3 consists of 18 residues. The V and J ends lost 0 bases and 0 bases, in that order; junction bases with no gene match: 5. The CDR3 protein is CASSYSTSGAFSTDTQYF. DNA of the CDR3: TGTGCCAGCAGTTACTCGACTAGCGGGGCCTTTAGCACAGATACGCAGTATTTT.

The chain has TRBV4-3 and TRBJ1-2; 10 positions agree with TRBD1. The CDR3 covers 14 residues. The trim removed 2 bases at V and 7 bases at J, leaving 4 bases unmatched. Per the germline V gene, CDR1 is LGHNA and CDR2 is YSLEER. CDR3 bases: TGCGCCAGCAGCCAACGGGACAGGGGAGGTGGCTACACCTTC. It yields the protein CASSQRDRGGGYTF.

The chain carries TRBV15 and TRBJ2-1, with 7 bases that match TRBD1. The CDR3 contains 16 residues. CDR1 LNHNV and CDR2 YYDKDF come from the germline V gene (reference sequence). V was clipped by 0 bases and J by 0 bases; unmatched bases: 2. CDR3 DNA sequence: TGTGCCACCAGCAGAGATCGGGACAGCTCCTACAATGAGCAGTTCTTC. This encodes CATSRDRDSSYNEQFF.

J is TRBJ2-3 and V is TRBV28; tentatively, D is TRBD1 (5 bases). Trimming took off 2 bases at V and 3 bases at J, with 15 bases between the two ends. The germline V gene has CDR1 MDHEN and CDR2 SYDVKM. The CDR3 spans 16 residues. The chain's CDR3 is CASSLIRVTVTDTQYF. CDR3 nucleotide sequence: TGTGCCAGCAGTTTAATCAGGGTTACCGTTACAGATACGCAGTATTTT. Full variable domain (missing parts from reference TRBV28 and TRBJ2-3): DVKVTQSSRYLVKRTGEKVFLECVQDMDHENMFWYRQDPGLGLRLIYFSYDVKMKEKGDIPEGYSVSREKKERFSLILESASTNQTSMYLCASSLIRVTVTDTQYFGPGTRLTVL.

This clone appeared once. The rearrangement joins TRBV6-6 to TRBJ1-5, with a weak D call TRBD1 (6 bases). Germline-derived CDR1 and CDR2 are MNHNY and SVGAGI (reference sequence). CDR3 length: 13 residues. Trimming stripped 6 bases from V and 3 bases from J, with 9 bases between. CDR3: CASRDSYNQPQHF. The DNA of the CDR3 is TGTGCCAGCAGGGACAGTTACAATCAGCCCCAGCATTTT.

Only one count was recorded for this clone. The chain couples TRBV5-6 to TRBJ1-2; D gene uncertain. Trimming pared 5 bases from V and 6 bases from J, leaving 20 bases between. CDR1 and CDR2 from the germline V gene are SGHDT and YYEEEE. The CDR3 is made up of 15 amino acids. The CDR3 loop reads CASRTYGQLRDGYTF. CDR3 coding DNA: TGTGCCAGCAGAACGTATGGGCAGCTTCGTGATGGCTACACCTTC.

The chain combines TRBV5-5 with TRBJ2-6; 7 bases agree with TRBD1. Germline V gives CDR1 SGHKS, CDR2 YYEKEE (reference sequence). This CDR3 has 17 residues. V shed 0 bases and J 0 bases; nucleotides not matched to a gene: 3. CDR3 amino acids: CASSLVWDSSGANVLTF. As DNA, the CDR3 is TGTGCCAGCAGCTTGGTTTGGGACAGCTCTGGGGCCAACGTCCTGACTTTC.

The rearrangement uses TRBV18 and TRBJ1-1; 10 nucleotides match TRBD1. The CDR3 is made up of 15 amino acids. V shed 1 base and J 5 bases; nucleotides not matched to a gene: 4. Germline V lookup: CDR1 KGHSH, CDR2 LQKENI. The CDR3 bases are TGTGCCAGCTCACCACGTAGACAGGGGGCTACTGAAGCTTTCTTT. Protein product: CASSPRRQGATEAFF.

This chain links TRBV12-5 with TRBJ1-5; D might be TRBD1 (5 bases). CDR1 is LGHNT and CDR2 is FRNRAP in the germline V gene. The V end lost 6 bases, the J end lost 7 bases, and 19 bases lay between the germline ends. CDR3 size: 15 residues. CDR3 protein: CASGGGEVGGQPQHF. The CDR3, as DNA: TGTGCTAGTGGCGGGGGGGAGGTCGGAGGACAGCCCCAGCATTTT.

This clone was detected only once. The CDR3 bases are TGTGCCAGCAGCCGCAACAGCCAGCATACGCAGTATTTT. Encoded protein: CASSRNSQHTQYF. V usage is TRBV3-1 (or the pseudogene TRBV3-2) and J usage is TRBJ2-3; no definite D call. Germline CDR1 and CDR2: LGHDT and YNNKEL (reference sequence). Between the trimmed V and J ends, which lost 4 bases and 7 bases, there was a span of 12 bases. The CDR3 contains 13 residues.

V gene TRBV5-6 combines with J gene TRBJ1-1; D is undetermined. The CDR3 has 15 amino acids. V was pared by 0 bases and J by 0 bases, with 9 bases between. Germline V gene data show CDR1 as SGHDT and CDR2 as YYEEEE. CDR3 coding DNA: TGTGCCAGCAGCTTGGTTGGCAGGATGAACACTGAAGCTTTCTTT. Translating gives CASSLVGRMNTEAFF.

The chain links TRBV5-1 to TRBJ1-3; D may be TRBD1 (6 bases). The ends were cut back, 4 bases at V and 0 bases at J, with 11 bases in the middle. The CDR3 contains 15 residues. Germline values: CDR1 SGHRS, CDR2 YFSETQ. CDR3 region: CASSNDRSSGNTIYF. As DNA, the CDR3 is TGCGCCAGCAGCAATGACAGGAGCTCTGGAAACACCATATATTTT. The whole variable domain, filled in from reference TRBV5-1 and TRBJ1-3, reads KAGVTQTPRYLIKTRGQQVTLSCSPISGHRSVSWYQQTPGQGLQFLFEYFSETQRNKGNFPGRFSGRQFSNSRSEMNVSTLELGDSALYLCASSNDRSSGNTIYFGEGSWLTVV.

This chain connects TRBV27 to TRBJ1-5; D remains ambiguous. V was cut by 3 bases and J by 7 bases, with 10 bases left in between. This CDR3 is 13 amino acids long. Per the germline V gene, CDR1 is MNHEY and CDR2 is SMNVEV (reference sequence). In nucleotides, the CDR3 is TGTGCCAGCAGTTTCGGGGTGCGACAGCCCCAGCATTTT. Encoded protein: CASSFGVRQPQHF.

The rearrangement joins TRBV7-2 to TRBJ1-3, with D maybe TRBD1 (6 bases). The V end lost 5 bases, the J end lost 0 bases, and 14 bases lay between the germline ends. CDR1 is SGHTA, CDR2 FQGNSA, per germline. The CDR3 is 16 amino acids. CDR3 in DNA: TGTGCCAGCAGCACAGGGACCGCCTTCTCTGGAAACACCATATATTTT. As protein: CASSTGTAFSGNTIYF.

The V gene is TRBV5-1, the J gene TRBJ1-4; D ambiguous. Germline-derived CDR1 and CDR2 are SGHRS and YFSETQ. The CDR3 totals 16 residues. The V gene lost 3 bases and the J gene lost 1 base, with 13 bases spanning the gap. CDR3 loop: CASSYERRGTNEKLFF. The CDR3 DNA follows: TGCGCCAGCAGCTATGAAAGGCGGGGAACTAATGAAAAACTGTTTTTT.

The J gene is TRBJ2-3, the V gene TRBV3-1 (or the pseudogene TRBV3-2); D might be TRBD1 (6 bases). Trimming removed 6 bases at V and 0 bases at J, with 13 bases between. The V gene's germline CDR1 is LGHDT and CDR2 YNNKEL (reference sequence). CDR3 length equals 15 residues. The CDR3 nucleotides read TGTGCCAGCAGGAAAGGACAGAAAAGCACAGATACGCAGTATTTT. Amino acid sequence: CASRKGQKSTDTQYF.

CDR3 sequence (DNA): TGTGCCAGCAGCTTGCGTCGGGGAGGTCAAGAGACCCAGTACTTC. Its protein is CASSLRRGGQETQYF. The J gene is TRBJ2-5, the V gene TRBV5-4, with D perhaps matching TRBD2 (6 bases). With 1 base removed from V and 2 bases from J, the gap between germline ends came to 12 bases. The CDR3 is 15 amino acids. CDR1 and CDR2 (germline): SGHNT, YYREEE (reference sequence).

Points on this clone: The junction does not match germline at one end; this may be a read error. V is TRBV15 and J is TRBJ1-3, with 11 nucleotides matching TRBD1. The V gene's germline CDR1 is LNHNV and CDR2 YYDKDF (reference sequence). The CDR3 contains 13 residues. In DNA form, the CDR3 reads TGTGCCACCAGCAGAGATCGGACAGGGGGCTTCAGTTTT. This sequence encodes CATSRDRTGGFSF.

This clone was picked up one time. V gene TRBV11-3 combines with J gene TRBJ1-2; D is unresolved. Trimming took 4 bases from V and 0 from J, leaving 15 bases between them. CDR3 length equals 16 residues. The germline V gene has CDR1 SGHNT and CDR2 YENEEA. CDR3 nucleotides: TGTGCCAGCAGCTCCCTAGCTGAATCGGCTAACTATGGCTACACCTTC. As protein: CASSSLAESANYGYTF.

This chain joins TRBV7-8 and TRBJ2-1; D possibly corresponds to TRBD1 (6 bases). Trimming took 5 bases from V and 3 from J, leaving 14 bases between them. Per the germline V gene, CDR1 is SGHVS and CDR2 is FQNEAQ. The CDR3 has 15 residues. CDR3 DNA: TGTGCCAGCAGCCCTTCTGACAGGTACTACAATGAGCAGTTCTTC. Protein product: CASSPSDRYYNEQFF.

The rearrangement uses TRBV5-1 and TRBJ2-5; 9 bases are a match to TRBD1. Trimming removed 4 bases from V and 2 bases from J; junction bases left unmatched: 6. In germline, CDR1 is SGHRS, CDR2 YFSETQ. This CDR3 is built from 15 residues. CDR3 sequence reads: CASSPDRGIQETQYF. DNA of the CDR3: TGCGCCAGCAGCCCCGACAGGGGGATTCAAGAGACCCAGTACTTC.

The chain links TRBV9 to TRBJ2-2; D uncertain. The V gene's germline CDR1 is SGDLS and CDR2 YYNGEE. The CDR3 runs 13 residues. With 4 bases removed from V and 4 bases from J, the gap between germline ends came to 8 bases. The CDR3 region has the DNA TGTGCCAGCAGCCGGGTTGTCACCGGGGAGCTGTTTTTT. Its protein is CASSRVVTGELFF.

The chain combines TRBV4-1 with TRBJ1-5, with D maybe TRBD1 (6 bases). The V and J ends lost 0 bases and 4 bases respectively, with 16 bases between them. The V gene's germline CDR1 is MGHRA and CDR2 YSYEKL. The CDR3 totals 17 residues. CDR3 region: CASSQDPPGGANQPQHF. The CDR3 coding sequence is TGCGCCAGCAGCCAAGATCCTCCGGGGGGGGCTAATCAGCCCCAGCATTTT.

This chain joins TRBV12-3 or TRBV12-4 and TRBJ1-2, with D possibly TRBD1 on 5 matching bases. The V end was cut by 6 bases, the J end by 4 bases, with 9 bases between. This CDR3 spans 12 amino acids. The CDR3, as DNA: TGTGCCAGCAGGCAGGGTGGCTATGGCTACACCTTC. This encodes CASRQGGYGYTF.

In its sample, this clone was seen once. J is TRBJ2-3 and V is TRBV29-1; weak D call: TRBD2 (6 bases). Germline CDR1 is SQVTM and CDR2 is ANQGSEA. The CDR3 spans 14 residues. V lost 3 bases, J lost 1 base, and 11 bases lay in between. CDR3 nucleotides: TGCAGCGTTGACCGCTCTAGCGGCACAGATACGCAGTATTTT. It translates to CSVDRSSGTDTQYF.

This clone occurred a few times. The rearrangement joins TRBV7-2 to TRBJ2-7; tentative D call: TRBD2 (6 bases). In germline, CDR1 is SGHTA, CDR2 FQGNSA. V dropped 1 base and J dropped 5 bases, with 15 bases sitting between them. CDR3 length: 15 residues. The CDR3 is CASSLVIGSVDEQYF. Here the CDR3 DNA reads TGTGCCAGCAGCTTAGTTATCGGGAGCGTCGACGAGCAGTACTTC.